The clone carrying this TCR beta chain is labeled medium-sized. Its antigen remains unidentified. The time point here: sample taken at primary tumor resection. CDR3 length: 13 residues. Germline values: CDR1 SGHAT, CDR2 FQNNGV. The ends were cut back, 1 base at V and 7 bases at J, with 10 bases in the middle. The sample is drawn from a study of spatial heterogeneity in lung cancer. General study results and limits: The study found that expanded intratumoral alpha and beta TCR counts tracked tumor mutation counts.

TCR cDNA molecules each carried a unique molecular identifier. TCRdb analysed the 5' RACE reads with MiXCR anew, one entry per CDR3 protein. The profile shows roughly 4,200 distinct CDR3 sequences, 6% to 6.5% of them singletons. The chain employs TRBV11-2 and TRBJ1-2; D is perhaps TRBD1 (5 bases). This TCR was sampled from a male donor with early-stage non-small cell lung cancer. The sample was lung tumor tissue, taken at surgery. CDR3 amino acids: CASSLASRVGYTF. DNA of the CDR3: TGTGCCAGCAGCTTAGCTTCCAGGGTTGGCTACACCTTC.